This passage covers 7 T cell receptor beta chains from one sample sequenced in a study of regulatory T cells in long-lasting Graves disease (dated by TCRdb to the early 2020s). The library came from multiplex PCR. The sequencing machine was an Illumina HiSeq 4000. TCR beta libraries were built with iRepertoire HTBI primers and Arm-PCR amplification of CDR3 regions. TCRdb reran the public reads through fastp at Q25 and MiXCR, keeping productive beta chains. Rows matching on CDR3 protein sequence are summarized as one entry with the most common DNA and genes. This sample gives about 540,000 distinct CDR3 sequences in total; around an eighth of them show up just once. Of the sample, about 9.1% is held by the ten largest clones. In the paper's terms, the time point label means: newly diagnosed GD, antithyroid drugs for less than 3 months. For both TCR sequencing and RNA sequencing, RNA was extracted from PBMCs using TRIzol.

The same data also went into a second study, on T cells in Graves' hyperthyroidism and ophthalmopathy.

This sample comprised peripheral blood mononuclear cells (PBMCs), obtained at new diagnosis, from a patient treated with antithyroid drugs. The receptors come from a young man with Graves disease. Donor details come from another sample of the same person, matched by shared clones.

This chain links TRBV28 with TRBJ2-4, with D perhaps TRBD2 (7 bases). The CDR3 contains 14 residues. The V and J ends lost 5 bases and 9 bases respectively, with 17 bases between them. Per the germline V gene, CDR1 is MDHEN and CDR2 is SYDVKM. Here the CDR3 reads CASSGGGGSSIQYF. DNA for the CDR3: TGTGCCAGCAGTGGAGGGGGGGGGTCGAGCATTCAGTACTTC.

Turning to this clonotype: Only one base separates this from a far larger clonotype, so it likely reflects a read error. The V gene is TRBV6-1, the J gene TRBJ1-5; no firm D call. CDR1 is MNHNS and CDR2 is SASEGT in the germline V gene. CDR3 size: 15 residues. In DNA, the CDR3 is TGTGCCATCAGTGTGTCGGGAGACCTTAATCAGCCCAAGCATTTT. It is translated as CAISVSGDLNQPKHF.

CDR3 amino acids: CASSNLGPDTQYF. The CDR3 bases are TGTGCCAGCAGTAACTTGGGTCCGGATACGCAGTATTTT. This rearrangement joins TRBV12-3 or TRBV12-4 to TRBJ2-3; D remains unclear. V lost 5 bases and J lost 6, with 12 bases in between. The CDR3 consists of 13 residues.

The chain uses TRBV10-1 and TRBJ2-1; 7 bases line up with TRBD2. This CDR3 spans 12 amino acids. Germline values: CDR1 WNHNN, CDR2 SYGVQD (reference sequence). With 6 bases clipped from V and 10 bases from J, the junction kept 6 bases outside the gene matches. CDR3 DNA sequence: TGCGCCAGCAGCGGGGACTATTGGGAGCAGTTCTTC. This gives the protein CASSGDYWEQFF.

This clonotype was detected ten times or more. The V and J genes are TRBV7-3 and TRBJ1-1, with TRBD1 as a possible D gene (6 bases). The germline CDR1 and CDR2 sequences are SGHTA and FQGTGA. The CDR3 consists of 14 residues. V was trimmed by 2 bases and J by 4 bases, leaving 11 bases between them. CDR3 sequence: CASSLQGGSTEAFF. As DNA, the CDR3 is TGTGCCAGCAGCTTACAAGGGGGAAGCACTGAAGCTTTCTTT.

This clonotype was counted many times. The V and J genes are TRBV30 and TRBJ2-7; D is possibly TRBD1 or TRBD2 (6 bases each). Germline CDR1 is GTSNPN and CDR2 is SVGIG (reference sequence). The CDR3 sequence is 11 residues long. The V end lost 4 bases, the J end lost 6 bases, and 10 bases lay between the germline ends. In nucleotides, the CDR3 is TGTGCCTGGATGGAGGGGGGCGAGCAGTACTTC. This codes for CAWMEGGEQYF.

There are many counts of this clonotype. The genes are TRBV2 and TRBJ2-7; tentatively, D is TRBD1 (6 bases). The germline gives CDR1 SNHLY, CDR2 FYNNEI. V lost 6 bases, J lost 0 bases, and 12 bases lay in between. The CDR3 sequence is 14 residues long. The DNA of the CDR3 is TGTGCCAGCAGCCCCCGGGACAACTCCTACGAGCAGTACTTC. This encodes CASSPRDNSYEQYF. Full variable domain (remainder filled in from reference TRBV2 and TRBJ2-7): EPEVTQTPSHQVTQMGQEVILRCVPISNHLYFYWYRQILGQKVEFLVSFYNNEISEKSEIFDDQFSVERPDGSNFTLKIRSTKLEDSAMYFCASSPRDNSYEQYFGPGTRLTVT.